The clone carrying this TCR beta chain was seen a few times. TCRdb itself ran the 5' RACE reads through MiXCR, one entry per CDR3 protein. The repertoire consists of around 63,000 distinct CDR3 sequences, with roughly 16% occurring once and the leading ten covering less than 6%. The data were obtained in a study of T cells of healthy individuals. The TCR sequence derives from a human donor in good health.

The CDR3 sequence is CASSPPGTRGNTIYF. CDR3 in DNA: TGTGCCAGCAGCCCCCCAGGGACGAGGGGAAACACCATATATTTT. The gene calls are TRBV12-3 or TRBV12-4 and TRBJ1-3; possible D gene TRBD1, 5 bases. V lost 6 bases, J lost 4 bases, and 16 bases lay in between. This CDR3 has 15 residues.